These 6 T cell receptor beta chains were sequenced from one sample in a study of T cell responses to AZD1222 COVID-19 vaccine. TCRdb's table, derived via immunoSEQ multiplex PCR, lists solely in-frame clones and lacks some. The data hold roughly 93,000 clones, with around 85% observed a single time. Sequences were derived from peripheral blood, sampled on day 0 of AZD1222 vaccination. The receptors shown here come from an adult in good health.

This chain connects TRBV4-3 to TRBJ2-2; D possibly matches TRBD1 or TRBD2 (5 bases each). The CDR3 contains 14 residues. Germline values: CDR1 LGHNA, CDR2 YSLEER. The V end lost 4 bases, the J end lost 7 bases, and 13 bases lay between the germline ends. The DNA for the CDR3 is TGCGCCAGCAGCCCCAGGGAGCAGCACGGGGAGCTGTTTTTT. Its protein is CASSPREQHGELFF.

V is TRBV7-2 and J is TRBJ1-5; tentatively, D is TRBD1 (5 bases). The ends were cut back, 5 bases at V and 4 bases at J, with 12 bases in the middle. Germline V gene lookup returns CDR1 SGHTA and CDR2 FQGNSA. CDR3 length: 14 residues. The CDR3 protein is CASSPDRGNQPQHF. DNA for the CDR3: TGTGCCAGCAGCCCCGACAGAGGAAATCAGCCCCAGCATTTT.

The chain has TRBV2 and TRBJ1-2, with a weak D call TRBD1 (6 bases). The germline CDR1 and CDR2 sequences are SNHLY and FYNNEI. The CDR3 is made up of 13 amino acids. V lost 4 bases and J lost 1, with 7 bases in between. This CDR3 reads CASSADSNYGYTF. DNA for the CDR3: TGTGCCAGCAGTGCGGACAGTAACTATGGCTACACCTTC.

The chain employs TRBV6-1 and TRBJ2-7, with D possibly TRBD2 on 5 matching bases. The CDR3 contains 12 residues. Germline CDR1 and CDR2: MNHNS and SASEGT. With 3 bases removed from V and 6 bases from J, the gap between germline ends came to 9 bases. The CDR3 loop reads CASSDPGIEQYF. The CDR3 DNA reads TGTGCCAGCAGTGATCCCGGGATCGAGCAGTACTTC.

The chain is built from TRBV5-8 and TRBJ2-3; TRBD2 agrees at 14 bases. This CDR3 spans 17 amino acids. V gave up 1 base and J gave up 4 bases; unmatched junction bases: 5. CDR1 is SGHTS, CDR2 YDEGEE, per germline. CDR3 sequence: CASSLTGTSGSADTQYF. As DNA, the CDR3 is TGTGCCAGCAGCTTGACCGGGACTAGCGGGAGTGCAGATACGCAGTATTTT.

The chain links TRBV21-1 to TRBJ2-4; the table gives TRBD1 as D, unverified against the DNA. TRBV21-1 is designated a pseudogene. The CDR3 runs to 21 residues. The CDR3 nucleotides read TGTGCCAGCAGCAAAGACCCTGGGGGGACAGGAAGCCTTCTAGCCAAAAACATTCAGTACTTC. It yields the protein CASSKDPGGTGSLLAKNIQYF.